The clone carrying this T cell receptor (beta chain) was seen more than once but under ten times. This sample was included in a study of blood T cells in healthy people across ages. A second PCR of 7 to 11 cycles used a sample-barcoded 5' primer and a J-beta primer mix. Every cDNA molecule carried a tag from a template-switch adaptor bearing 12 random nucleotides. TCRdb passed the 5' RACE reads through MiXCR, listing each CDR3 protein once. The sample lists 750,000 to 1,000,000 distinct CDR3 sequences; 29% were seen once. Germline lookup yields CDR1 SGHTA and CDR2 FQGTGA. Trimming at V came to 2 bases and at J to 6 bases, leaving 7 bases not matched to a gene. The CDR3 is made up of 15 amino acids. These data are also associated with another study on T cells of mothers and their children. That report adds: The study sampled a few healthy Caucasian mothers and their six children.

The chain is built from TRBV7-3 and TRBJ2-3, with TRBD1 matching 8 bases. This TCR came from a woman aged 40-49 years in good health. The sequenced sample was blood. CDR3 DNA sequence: TGTGCCAGCAGCTTAGTGCAGGGGGCAGGGGATACGCAGTATTTT. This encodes CASSLVQGAGDTQYF.